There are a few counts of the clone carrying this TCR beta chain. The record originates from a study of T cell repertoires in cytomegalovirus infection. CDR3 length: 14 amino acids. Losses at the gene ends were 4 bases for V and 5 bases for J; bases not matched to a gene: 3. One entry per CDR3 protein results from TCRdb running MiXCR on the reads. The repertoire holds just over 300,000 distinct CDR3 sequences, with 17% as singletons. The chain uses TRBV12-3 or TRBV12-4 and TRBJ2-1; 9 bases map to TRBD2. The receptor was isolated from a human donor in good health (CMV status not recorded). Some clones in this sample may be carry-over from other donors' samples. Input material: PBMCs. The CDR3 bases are TGTGCCAGCAGTTGGCGGGGGGGGAACAATGAGCAGTTCTTC. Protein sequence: CASSWRGGNNEQFF.